This record covers a single T cell receptor (beta chain). The authors produced TCR alpha and TCR beta cDNA libraries with sample barcodes and UMIs by 5'RACE using constant-segment primers. TCRdb passed the 5' RACE reads through MiXCR, listing each CDR3 protein once. The sample lists about 68,000 distinct CDR3 sequences, around 15% seen once, with about a third in the top ten. The data are from a study of T-cell memory formation after mild COVID-19. Germline trimming cut 7 bases from V and 8 bases from J; bases unmatched to any gene: 16. The CDR3 is 16 residues long. Germline values: CDR1 LNHNV, CDR2 YYDKDF (reference sequence).

The chain joins TRBV15 to TRBJ2-1, with 8 nucleotides matching TRBD2. What was sequenced was PBMCs or a T cell subset sorted from them (not recorded which). This TCR was recovered from an adult woman who had mild COVID-19 (a few samples of this study predate the infection). Cell type and time point are not known. The CDR3 loop is CATKMSLADPWDEQFF. The CDR3 region has the DNA TGTGCCACCAAAATGTCACTAGCGGACCCCTGGGATGAGCAGTTCTTC.